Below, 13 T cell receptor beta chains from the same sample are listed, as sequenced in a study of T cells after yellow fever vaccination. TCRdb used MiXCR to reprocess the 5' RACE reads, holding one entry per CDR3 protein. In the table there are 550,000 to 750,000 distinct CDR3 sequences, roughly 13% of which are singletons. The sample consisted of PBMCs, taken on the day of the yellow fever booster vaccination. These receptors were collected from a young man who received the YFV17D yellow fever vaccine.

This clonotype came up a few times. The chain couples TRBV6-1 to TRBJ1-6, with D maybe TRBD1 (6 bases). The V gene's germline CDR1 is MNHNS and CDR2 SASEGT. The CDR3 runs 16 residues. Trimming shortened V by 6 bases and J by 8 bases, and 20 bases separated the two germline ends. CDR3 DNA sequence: TGTGCCAGCAGCTTCATAACGGGGGCCATGGATTCACCCCTCCACTTT. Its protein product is CASSFITGAMDSPLHF.

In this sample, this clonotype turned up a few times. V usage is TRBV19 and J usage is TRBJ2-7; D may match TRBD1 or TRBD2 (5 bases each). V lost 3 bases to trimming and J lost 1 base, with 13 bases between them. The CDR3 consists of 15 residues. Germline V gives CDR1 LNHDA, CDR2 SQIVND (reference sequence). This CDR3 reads CASSIGAEGSYEQYF. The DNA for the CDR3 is TGTGCCAGTAGTATTGGGGCAGAGGGGTCCTACGAGCAGTACTTC.

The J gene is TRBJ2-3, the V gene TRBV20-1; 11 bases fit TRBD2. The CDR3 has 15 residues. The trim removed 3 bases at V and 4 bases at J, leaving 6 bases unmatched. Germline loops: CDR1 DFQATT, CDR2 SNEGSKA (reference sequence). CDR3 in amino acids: CSARATSGIADTQYF. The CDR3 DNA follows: TGCAGTGCTAGGGCGACTAGCGGGATCGCAGATACGCAGTATTTT.

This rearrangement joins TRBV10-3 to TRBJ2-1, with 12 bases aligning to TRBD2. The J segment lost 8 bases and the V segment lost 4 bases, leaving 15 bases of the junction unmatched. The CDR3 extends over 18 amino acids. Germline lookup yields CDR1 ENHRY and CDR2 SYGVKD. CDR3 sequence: CAISASPDGTSGFHEQFF. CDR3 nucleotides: TGTGCCATCAGTGCCAGCCCCGACGGGACTAGCGGGTTCCATGAGCAGTTCTTC.

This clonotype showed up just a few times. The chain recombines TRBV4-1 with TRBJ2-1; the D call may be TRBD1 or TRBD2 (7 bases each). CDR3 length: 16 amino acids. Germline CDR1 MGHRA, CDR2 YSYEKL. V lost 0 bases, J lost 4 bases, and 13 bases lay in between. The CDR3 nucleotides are TGCGCCAGCAGCCAAGATCCAGCGGGACAGTACAATGAGCAGTTCTTC. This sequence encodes CASSQDPAGQYNEQFF.

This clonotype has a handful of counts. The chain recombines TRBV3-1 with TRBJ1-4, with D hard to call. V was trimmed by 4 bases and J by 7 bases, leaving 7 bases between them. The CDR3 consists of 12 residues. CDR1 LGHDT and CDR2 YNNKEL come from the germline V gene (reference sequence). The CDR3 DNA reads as TGTGCCAGCAGCCTTTACCCTGAAAAACTGTTTTTT. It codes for CASSLYPEKLFF.

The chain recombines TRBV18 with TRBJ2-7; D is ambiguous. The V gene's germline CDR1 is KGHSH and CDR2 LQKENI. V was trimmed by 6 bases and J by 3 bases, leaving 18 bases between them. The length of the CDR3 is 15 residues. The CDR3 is CASSPPTDVGYEQYF. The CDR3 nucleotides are TGTGCCAGCTCCCCCCCGACGGATGTAGGCTACGAGCAGTACTTC.

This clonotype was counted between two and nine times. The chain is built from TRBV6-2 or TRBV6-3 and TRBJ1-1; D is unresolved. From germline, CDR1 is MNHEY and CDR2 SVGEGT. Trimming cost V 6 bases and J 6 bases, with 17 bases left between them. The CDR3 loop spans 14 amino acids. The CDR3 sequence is CASSSVGSLAEAFF. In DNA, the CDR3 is TGTGCCAGCAGCAGCGTCGGGAGCTTAGCTGAAGCTTTCTTT.

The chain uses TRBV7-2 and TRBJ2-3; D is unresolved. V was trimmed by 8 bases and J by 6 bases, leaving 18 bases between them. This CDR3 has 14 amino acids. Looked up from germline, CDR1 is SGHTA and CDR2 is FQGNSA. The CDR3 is CASATRASRDTQYF. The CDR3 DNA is TGTGCCAGCGCTACCCGGGCGTCGCGCGATACGCAGTATTTT.

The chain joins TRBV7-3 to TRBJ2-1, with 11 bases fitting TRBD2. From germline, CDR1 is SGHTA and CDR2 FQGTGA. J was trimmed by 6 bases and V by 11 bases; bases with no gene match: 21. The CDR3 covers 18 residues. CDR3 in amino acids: CAFCFRTALAGGGNEQFF. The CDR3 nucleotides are TGTGCCTTCTGTTTCCGGACAGCTCTAGCGGGAGGAGGCAATGAGCAGTTCTTC. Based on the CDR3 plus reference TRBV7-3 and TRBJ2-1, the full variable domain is GAGVSQTPSNKVTEKGKYVELRCDPISGHTALYWYRQSLGQGPEFLIYFQGTGAADDSGLPNDRFFAVRPEGSVSTLKIQRTERGDSAVYLCAFCFRTALAGGGNEQFFGPGTRLTVL.

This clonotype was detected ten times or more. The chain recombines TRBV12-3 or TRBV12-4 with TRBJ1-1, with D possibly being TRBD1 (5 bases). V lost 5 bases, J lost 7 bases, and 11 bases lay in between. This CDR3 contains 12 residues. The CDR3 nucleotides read TGTGCCAGCAGTCCTCGACAGCATGAAGCTTTCTTT. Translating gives CASSPRQHEAFF.

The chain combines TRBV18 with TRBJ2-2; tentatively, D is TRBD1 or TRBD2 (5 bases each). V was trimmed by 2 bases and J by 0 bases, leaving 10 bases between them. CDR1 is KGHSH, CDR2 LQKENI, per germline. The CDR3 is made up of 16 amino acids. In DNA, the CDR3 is TGTGCCAGCTCACCATGGGACGCCGCGAACACCGGGGAGCTGTTTTTT. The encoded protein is CASSPWDAANTGELFF.

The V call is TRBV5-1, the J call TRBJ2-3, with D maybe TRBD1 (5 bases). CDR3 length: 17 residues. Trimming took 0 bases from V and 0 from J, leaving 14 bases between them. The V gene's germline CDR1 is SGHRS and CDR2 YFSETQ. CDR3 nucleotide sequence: TGCGCCAGCAGCTTGGAACTGACAGCTCGGAGCACAGATACGCAGTATTTT. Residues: CASSLELTARSTDTQYF.